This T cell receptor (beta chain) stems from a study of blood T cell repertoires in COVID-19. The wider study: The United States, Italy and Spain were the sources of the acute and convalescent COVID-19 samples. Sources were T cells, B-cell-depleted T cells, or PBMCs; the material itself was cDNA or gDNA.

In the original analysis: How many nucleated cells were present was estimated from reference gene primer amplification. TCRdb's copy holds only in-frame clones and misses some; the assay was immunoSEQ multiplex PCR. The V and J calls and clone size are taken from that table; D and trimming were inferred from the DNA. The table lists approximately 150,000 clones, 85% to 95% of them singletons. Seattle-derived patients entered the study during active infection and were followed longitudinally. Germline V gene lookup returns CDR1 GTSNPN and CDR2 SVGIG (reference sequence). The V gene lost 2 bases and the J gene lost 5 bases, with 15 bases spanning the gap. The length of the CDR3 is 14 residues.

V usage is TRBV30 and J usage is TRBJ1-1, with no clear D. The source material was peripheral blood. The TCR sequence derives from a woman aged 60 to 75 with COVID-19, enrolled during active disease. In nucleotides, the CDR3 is TGTGCCTGGAGTCCGAGGGCTGTGGGGACTGAAGCTTTCTTT. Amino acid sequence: CAWSPRAVGTEAFF.